This T cell receptor (beta chain) comes out of a study of blood T cell repertoires in COVID-19 (dated by TCRdb to the early 2020s). For the wider study: Collaborator samples came from the United States, Italy and Spain and covered acute and convalescent phases of COVID-19. The material from the prospective study consisted of cDNA or gDNA derived from T cells, B-cell-depleted T cells, or PBMCs. Deeply sampled blood TCRbeta repertoires from subjects exposed to, actively infected with, or recovered from COVID-19 were included in the dataset. The repertoires were released in a freely available public database intended as a resource for research on the immune response to SARS-CoV-2. Samples came from the ongoing ImmuneRACE study (first 160 participants) plus 1,254 subjects from 6 global collaborators. Nearly every sample came with metadata listing a de-identified subject ID, COVID-19 status, age in years and sex. HLA class I and class II types, where available, came from metadata supplied by the sample provider rather than from assay-based typing.

One collaborating source in Seattle enrolled patients while the patients were actively infected and followed the patients over time throughout the course of disease. Each collaborating institution followed its own protocols to collect whole blood in K2EDTA tubes. For TCRbeta analysis, collaborators shipped samples in one of three forms: frozen whole blood, isolated PBMCs, or DNA extracted from either of those sample types. Trimming at the junction amounts to 8 bases on V and 5 bases on J, and the germline ends lie 16 bases apart. Including the terminal cysteine and phenylalanine, the CDR3 comprises 13 residues. Only the CDR3 part of the read is kept: 39 bases, read in frame from the first base. CDR1 and CDR2 are read off the germline V gene as SQVTM and ANQGSEA. Worth noting for this clone: The specificity of this receptor is unknown. Base-call qualities are not available, and no considerably larger clone is one nucleotide away.

TCRbeta CDR3 regions were amplified from genomic DNA by means of the immunoSEQ Assay, a bias-controlled multiplex PCR. Per the original workflow: Nucleated cell counts per sample were estimated from amplification of reference gene primers within the assay. Sequence reads were collapsed and filtered to measure the absolute abundance of every unique TCRbeta CDR3 rearrangement. For each sample, productive Simpson clonality was calculated by taking the square root of Simpson's diversity index across productive rearrangements. Sourced from immuneACCESS, this table was stored by TCRdb with only in-frame sequences that have V and J called. A share of the clones is absent; for the studies checked, an unresolved V gene accounts for under half, and the remainder has no known explanation. For V, J and clone size, that table is used; D and trimming come from the DNA. The sample profile shows 250,000 to 300,000 clones; 85% to 90% of them were found once. The ten largest clones take up over 5% of the sample.

What the work shows at the level of the full study, not this receptor alone: Clinical and demographic metadata were provided uncurated, with the amount varying by source and participant.

This receptor chain uses TRBV29-1 and TRBJ2-1; the D gene is perhaps TRBD2, from 6 matching bases. Sequencing was done on a sample of peripheral blood. The receptor comes from a woman in her fifties or sixties with COVID-19, enrolled during active disease. The CDR3 region reads CSMWTGTDNEQFF. The nucleotides are TGCAGCATGTGGACCGGGACTGACAATGAGCAGTTCTTC.